Below, 11 T cell receptor beta chains from the same sample are listed, as sequenced in a study of shared clonotypes between healthy human individuals. Some clones are missing from TCRdb's copy, which holds only in-frame ones; the method was immunoSEQ multiplex PCR. The profile shows about 2 million clones, 85% to 95% of them singletons. The sample comprised naive CD4+ T cells sorted from blood. As for subset: CD45RA+ positively selected. These receptors were obtained from a man aged 18 to 30 in good health.

This clone is a singleton in its sample. The chain is built from TRBV11-2 and TRBJ2-7, with D perhaps given as TRBD1 or TRBD2 (5 bases each). This CDR3 comprises 16 residues. Germline assignment: CDR1 SGHAT and CDR2 FQNNGV. V dropped 4 bases and J dropped 6 bases, with 22 bases sitting between them. The CDR3 DNA follows: TGTGCCAGCAGCTCTACGGGGACGATTAAGCACGGCGAGCAGTACTTC. Protein: CASSSTGTIKHGEQYF.

The V and J genes are TRBV28 and TRBJ2-7, with D possibly matching TRBD1 (6 bases). The CDR3 spans 15 residues. In germline, CDR1 is MDHEN, CDR2 SYDVKM. V shed 8 bases and J shed 3 bases, with 20 bases lying between them. The CDR3 sequence: CASQARMGANYEQYF. CDR3 in DNA: TGTGCCAGCCAAGCACGGATGGGGGCGAACTACGAGCAGTACTTC.

This clone has just one count. The V gene is TRBV19, the J gene TRBJ1-2; 7 positions agree with TRBD1. Trimming took 5 bases from V and 4 from J; bases not matched to a gene: 10. The CDR3 is 15 residues long. CDR1 is LNHDA and CDR2 is SQIVND in the germline V gene (reference sequence). In DNA, the CDR3 is TGTGCCAGTAGTGATTACGGGACAGTCGGCTATGGCTACACCTTC. Protein: CASSDYGTVGYGYTF. The full variable domain, with the rest looked up from reference TRBV19 and TRBJ1-2, is DGGITQSPKYLFRKEGQNVTLSCEQNLNHDAMYWYRQDPGQGLRLIYYSQIVNDFQKGDIAEGYSVSREKKESFPLTVTSAQKNPTAFYLCASSDYGTVGYGYTFGSGTRLTVV.

The J gene is TRBJ1-5, the V gene TRBV6-1; TRBD1 matches at 9 bases. In germline, CDR1 is MNHNS, CDR2 SASEGT. V was pared by 4 bases and J by 7 bases, with 8 bases of the junction left unmatched. This CDR3 spans 15 amino acids. The DNA for the CDR3 is TGTGCCAGCAGTGTAGGGACAGGGTGGAACCAGCCCCAGCATTTT. The encoded protein is CASSVGTGWNQPQHF.

The chain joins TRBV18 to TRBJ1-3; the D is unclear. The length of the CDR3 is 12 residues. Trimming stripped 9 bases from V and 0 bases from J, with 6 bases between. The germline gives CDR1 KGHSH, CDR2 LQKENI. CDR3 protein: CASRDSGNTIYF. The CDR3 coding sequence is TGTGCCAGTCGAGACTCTGGAAACACCATATATTTT.

The chain joins TRBV30 to TRBJ1-1, with 7 bases that match TRBD1. This CDR3 contains 14 residues. Germline V gene data show CDR1 as GTSNPN and CDR2 as SVGIG (reference sequence). Trimming removed 4 bases from V and 5 bases from J; junction bases left unmatched: 10. CDR3 sequence (DNA): TGTGCCTGGAACAGGGGACTCACGGGGACTGAAGCTTTCTTT. It is translated as CAWNRGLTGTEAFF.

The chain uses TRBV6-6 and TRBJ1-2, with 8 bases matching TRBD1. Germline V gene sequence: CDR1 MNHNY, CDR2 SVGAGI (reference sequence). V dropped 4 bases and J dropped 4; count of bases not matched to a gene: 5. The CDR3 consists of 14 residues. CDR3 nucleotides: TGTGCCAGCAGTTCCCCAGGGGGCGGCTATGGCTACACCTTC. Translation gives CASSSPGGGYGYTF.

The CDR3 reads CASSKEGGSNQPQHF. In DNA, the CDR3 is TGTGCCAGCAGCAAGGAAGGGGGTAGCAATCAGCCCCAGCATTTT. The V and J genes are TRBV2 and TRBJ1-5, with D possibly being TRBD1 (6 bases). Germline values: CDR1 SNHLY, CDR2 FYNNEI. This CDR3 is 15 amino acids long. The V end was cut by 6 bases, the J end by 0 bases, with 12 bases between. The whole variable domain, remainder taken from reference TRBV2 and TRBJ1-5, is EPEVTQTPSHQVTQMGQEVILRCVPISNHLYFYWYRQILGQKVEFLVSFYNNEISEKSEIFDDQFSVERPDGSNFTLKIRSTKLEDSAMYFCASSKEGGSNQPQHFGDGTRLSIL.

A word on this clone: The junction and the germline gene differ at one end; a read error may be behind it. The chain is built from TRBV11-2 and TRBJ2-2; TRBD2 aligns across 9 bases. The germline gives CDR1 SGHAT, CDR2 FQNNGV. CDR3 length equals 16 residues. The CDR3 bases are TGTGCCAGCAGCTTAATGCTAGCGGGGAACGCCGGGGAGCTGTTTTTT. As protein: CASSLMLAGNAGELFF.

Note on this clone: This may stem from a read error, because a much larger clone lies one nucleotide away. In the same sample, other DNA sequences code for this CDR3. The chain is built from TRBV29-1 and TRBJ2-7, with a tentative D call TRBD1 (5 bases). CDR3 length: 11 residues. The germline gives CDR1 SQVTM, CDR2 ANQGSEA. V lost 7 bases, J lost 1 base, and 8 bases lay in between. This CDR3 is CSAGQSYEQYF. CDR3 DNA: TGCAGCGCTGGACAATCCTACGAGCAGTACTTC.

This chain uses TRBV28 with TRBJ2-7, with 12 bases fitting TRBD1. The CDR3 has 15 amino acids. The ends lost 6 bases at V and 7 bases at J; junction bases unmatched: 10. Germline CDR1 reads MDHEN; CDR2 reads SYDVKM. The CDR3 DNA is TGTGCCAGCAGCTACCCGGGACAGGGGGCGAGGGAGCAGTACTTC. This encodes CASSYPGQGAREQYF. The full variable domain, completed using reference TRBV28 and TRBJ2-7, is DVKVTQSSRYLVKRTGEKVFLECVQDMDHENMFWYRQDPGLGLRLIYFSYDVKMKEKGDIPEGYSVSREKKERFSLILESASTNQTSMYLCASSYPGQGAREQYFGPGTRLTVT.